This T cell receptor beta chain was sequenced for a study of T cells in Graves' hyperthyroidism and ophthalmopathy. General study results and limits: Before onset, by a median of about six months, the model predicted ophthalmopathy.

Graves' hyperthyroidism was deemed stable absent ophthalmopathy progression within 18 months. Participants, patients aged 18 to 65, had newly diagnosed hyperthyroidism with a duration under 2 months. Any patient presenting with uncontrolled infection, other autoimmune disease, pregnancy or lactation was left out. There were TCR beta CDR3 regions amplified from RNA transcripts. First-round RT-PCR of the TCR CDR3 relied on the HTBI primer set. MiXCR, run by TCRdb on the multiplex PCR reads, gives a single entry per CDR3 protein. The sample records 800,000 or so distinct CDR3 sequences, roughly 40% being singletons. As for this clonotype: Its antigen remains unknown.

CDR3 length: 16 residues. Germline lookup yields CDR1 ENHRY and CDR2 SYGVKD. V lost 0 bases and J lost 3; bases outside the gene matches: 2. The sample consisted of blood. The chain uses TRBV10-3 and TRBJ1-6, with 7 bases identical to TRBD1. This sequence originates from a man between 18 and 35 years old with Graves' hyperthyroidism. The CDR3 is CAISESGDSYNSPLHF. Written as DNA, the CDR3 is TGTGCCATCAGTGAGTCGGGGGACAGCTATAATTCACCCCTCCACTTT.